Reported below is one T cell receptor beta chain. Under the authors' procedure: Reference gene primers were amplified, and this amplification served to estimate nucleated cell counts. Profiling relied on immunoSEQ multiplex PCR, and the TCRdb table lists in-frame clones only, not all of them. That table supplies the V and J calls and clone size; D and trimming were determined from the DNA. The repertoire includes 240,000 or so clones, 70% to 90% of them detected once, and 5.5% to 8% sits in the top ten. The data originate from a study of blood T cell repertoires in COVID-19. At the level of the study: Material from acute and convalescent COVID-19 was sourced from the United States, Italy and Spain. PBMCs, B-cell-depleted T cells, or T cells were the source of the cDNA or gDNA that made up the material.

The V gene lost 4 bases and the J gene lost 6 bases, with 28 bases spanning the gap. Germline V gene data show CDR1 as MNHNS and CDR2 as SASEGT. The CDR3 loop spans 19 amino acids. Sequenced input: peripheral blood. The origin of this receptor is a man aged 55 to 70 with acute or convalescent COVID-19. V is TRBV6-1 and J is TRBJ2-1; maybe TRBD1 (7 bases). CDR3 bases: TGTGCCAGCAGTGCCTCCGGGACAGCAAGACTAGTTAGGGGCAATGAGCAGTTCTTC. The encoded protein is CASSASGTARLVRGNEQFF.